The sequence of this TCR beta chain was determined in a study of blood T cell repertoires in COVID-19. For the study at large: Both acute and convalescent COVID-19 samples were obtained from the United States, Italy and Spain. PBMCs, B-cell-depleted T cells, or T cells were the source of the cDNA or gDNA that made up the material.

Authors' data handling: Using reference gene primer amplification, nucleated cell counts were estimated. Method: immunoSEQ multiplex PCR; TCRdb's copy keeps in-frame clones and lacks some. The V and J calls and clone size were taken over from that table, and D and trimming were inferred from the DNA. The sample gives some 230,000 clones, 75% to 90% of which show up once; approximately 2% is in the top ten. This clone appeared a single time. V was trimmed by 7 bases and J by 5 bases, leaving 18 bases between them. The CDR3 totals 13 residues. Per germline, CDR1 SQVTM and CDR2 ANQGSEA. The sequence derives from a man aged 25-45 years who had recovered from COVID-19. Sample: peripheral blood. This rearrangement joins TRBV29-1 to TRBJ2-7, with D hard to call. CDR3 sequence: CSAREALRDEQYF. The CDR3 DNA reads TGCAGCGCACGAGAGGCCCTCCGCGACGAGCAGTACTTC.